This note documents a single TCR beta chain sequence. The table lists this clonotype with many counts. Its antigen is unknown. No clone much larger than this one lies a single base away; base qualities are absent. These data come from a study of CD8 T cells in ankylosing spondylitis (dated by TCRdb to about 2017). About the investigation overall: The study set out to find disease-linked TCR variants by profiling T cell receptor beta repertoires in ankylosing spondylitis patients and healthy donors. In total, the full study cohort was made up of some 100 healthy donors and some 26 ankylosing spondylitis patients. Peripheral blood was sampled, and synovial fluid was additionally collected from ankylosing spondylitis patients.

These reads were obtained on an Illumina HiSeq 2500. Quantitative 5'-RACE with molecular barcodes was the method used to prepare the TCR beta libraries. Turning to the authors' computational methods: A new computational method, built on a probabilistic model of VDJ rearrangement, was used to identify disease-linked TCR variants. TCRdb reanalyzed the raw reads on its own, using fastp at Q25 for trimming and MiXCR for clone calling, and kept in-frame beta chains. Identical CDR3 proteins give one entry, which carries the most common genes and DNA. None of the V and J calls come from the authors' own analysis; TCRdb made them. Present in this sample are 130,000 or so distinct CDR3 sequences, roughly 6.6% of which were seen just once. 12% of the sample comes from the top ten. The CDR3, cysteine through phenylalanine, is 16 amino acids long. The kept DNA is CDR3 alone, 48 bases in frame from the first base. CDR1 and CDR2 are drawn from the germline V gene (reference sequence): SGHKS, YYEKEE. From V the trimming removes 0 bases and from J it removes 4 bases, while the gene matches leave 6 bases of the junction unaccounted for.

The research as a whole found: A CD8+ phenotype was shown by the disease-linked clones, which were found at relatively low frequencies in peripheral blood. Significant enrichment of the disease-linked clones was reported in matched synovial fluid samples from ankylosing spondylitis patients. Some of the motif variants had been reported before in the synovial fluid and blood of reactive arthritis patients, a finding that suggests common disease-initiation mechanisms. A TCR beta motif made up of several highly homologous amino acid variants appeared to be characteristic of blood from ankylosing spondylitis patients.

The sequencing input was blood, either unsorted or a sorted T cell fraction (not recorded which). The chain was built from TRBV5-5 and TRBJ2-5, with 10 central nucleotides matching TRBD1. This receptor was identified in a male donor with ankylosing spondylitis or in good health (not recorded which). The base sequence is TGTGCCAGCAGCTTGGAGACAGGGGGCCTCGGAGAGACCCAGTACTTC. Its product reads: CASSLETGGLGETQYF.